One sample yielded the 18 T cell receptor beta chains listed below, sequenced in a study of metastatic and nonmetastatic thyroid tumors. Thyroid surgery took place with no prior treatment in any patient. MiXCR re-clonotyped the PCR reads for TCRdb. This table has 25,000 to 30,000 clones, around 16% appearing once. Input material: blood. These TCRs come from a male donor with papillary thyroid cancer or a benign thyroid nodule (not recorded which). Some clones in this sample may be carry-over from other donors' samples.

In its sample, this clone was seen many times. The chain combines TRBV20-1 with TRBJ2-7, with 7 bases identical to TRBD1. The J segment lost 2 bases and the V segment lost 7 bases, leaving 8 bases of the junction unmatched. CDR1 and CDR2 from the germline V gene are DFQATT and SNEGSKA (reference sequence). This CDR3 spans 13 amino acids. The CDR3 nucleotides read TGCAGTGGGTCCGGGACAGACCCCTACGAGCAGTACTTC. Translated, it gives CSGSGTDPYEQYF.

This clone was counted ten times or more. V is TRBV4-1 and J is TRBJ2-2, with D possibly being TRBD2 (6 bases). The CDR3 extends over 17 amino acids. In germline, CDR1 is MGHRA, CDR2 YSYEKL. V gave up 7 bases and J gave up 2 bases, with 20 bases separating them. CDR3 sequence (DNA): TGCGCCAGCACCCGATGGGGCGGGGAATTCAACACCGGGGAGCTGTTTTTT. Translating it yields CASTRWGGEFNTGELFF.

This clone has a count of ten or more. The V and J genes are TRBV28 and TRBJ1-1; D not certain. The CDR3 length is 15 residues. Germline CDR1 and CDR2: MDHEN and SYDVKM. The ends were cut back, 5 bases at V and 1 base at J, with 14 bases in the middle. The CDR3 DNA reads TGTGCCAGCAGTAATATCCCAGGATCGAACACTGAAGCTTTCTTT. Amino acid sequence: CASSNIPGSNTEAFF.

The CDR3 DNA follows: TGTGCCAGCAGCTTTAGCGGGAGGGCGAGACAAGAGCAGTTCTTC. Translated: CASSFSGRARQEQFF. This chain joins TRBV7-4 and TRBJ2-1, with TRBD2 identical over 11 bases. In germline, CDR1 is SGHVT, CDR2 SQSDAQ. This CDR3 has 15 amino acids. V shed 3 bases, J shed 10 bases, and the junction held 8 bases outside the gene matches.

This clone was found many times. The rearrangement links TRBV12-5 to TRBJ2-5; 15 bases map to TRBD2. CDR1 is LGHNT, CDR2 FRNRAP, per germline. Germline trimming cut 6 bases from V and 5 bases from J; bases unmatched to any gene: 7. The CDR3 runs 16 residues. CDR3 region: CASGPGTSGGTETQYF. CDR3 nucleotides: TGTGCTAGTGGACCGGGGACTAGCGGGGGGACGGAGACCCAGTACTTC.

A remark on this clone: A single base separates this from a much larger clone, so it may be a read error. Other DNA sequences in the same sample also yield this CDR3. The rearrangement joins TRBV19 to TRBJ2-3; D not resolved. CDR3 size: 13 residues. The germline V gene has CDR1 LNHDA and CDR2 SQIVND (reference sequence). Trimming shortened V by 4 bases and J by 6 bases, and 11 bases separated the two germline ends. The CDR3 coding sequence is TGTGCCAGTAGTACCTCATACGGTGATACGCAGTATTTT. Translation gives CASSTSYGDTQYF. The full variable domain, its missing parts supplied by reference TRBV19 and TRBJ2-3, is DGGITQSPKYLFRKEGQNVTLSCEQNLNHDAMYWYRQDPGQGLRLIYYSQIVNDFQKGDIAEGYSVSREKKESFPLTVTSAQKNPTAFYLCASSTSYGDTQYFGPGTRLTVL.

Concerning this clone: Since the CDR3 does not end with the conserved phenylalanine or tryptophan, this likely comes from a read error. The chain has TRBV5-1 and TRBJ2-2, with D unclear. Germline V gene lookup returns CDR1 SGHRS and CDR2 YFSETQ. The CDR3 extends over 14 amino acids. The CDR3 spells CASTLKSNTGELFL. Here the CDR3 DNA reads TGCGCCAGCACCTTGAAATCCAACACCGGGGAGCTGTTTTTA.

The chain combines TRBV7-3 with TRBJ2-3; the D gene could be TRBD1 or TRBD2 (5 bases each). Looked up from germline, CDR1 is SGHTA and CDR2 is FQGTGA. This CDR3 has 14 amino acids. Between the trimmed V and J ends, which lost 5 bases and 2 bases, there was a span of 11 bases. CDR3 loop: CASSPGRDTDTQYF. The DNA for the CDR3 is TGTGCCAGCAGCCCGGGACGGGACACAGATACGCAGTATTTT.

This clone was detected ten times or more. J is TRBJ2-1 and V is TRBV28, with D perhaps matching TRBD1 (5 bases). V gave up 3 bases and J gave up 10 bases, with 7 bases separating them. The CDR3 has 11 amino acids. The V gene's germline CDR1 is MDHEN and CDR2 SYDVKM. The CDR3 sequence: CASSLGREQFF. The DNA of the CDR3 is TGTGCCAGCAGTTTGGGGCGAGAGCAGTTCTTC.

This clone has ten or more counts. The chain employs TRBV11-3 and TRBJ1-1, with D unresolved. V was cut by 2 bases and J by 1 base, with 11 bases left in between. The CDR3 has 15 amino acids. The germline V gene encodes CDR1 SGHNT and CDR2 YENEEA. The CDR3 loop is CASSLIFTANTEAFF. Written as DNA, the CDR3 is TGTGCCAGCAGCTTAATTTTTACGGCGAACACTGAAGCTTTCTTT.

The sample holds many counts of this clone. The chain uses TRBV5-1 and TRBJ1-4; no reliable D call. Germline V gene sequence: CDR1 SGHRS, CDR2 YFSETQ. The CDR3 runs 14 residues. V gave up 5 bases and J gave up 4 bases, with 12 bases separating them. The CDR3 sequence: CASRPDGSNEKLFF. Here the CDR3 DNA reads TGCGCCAGCAGACCGGACGGAAGTAATGAAAAACTGTTTTTT.

Turning to this clone: The junction departs from germline at one end; a sequencing error may be responsible. The chain combines TRBV19 with TRBJ2-7; D might be TRBD1 or TRBD2, each matching 6 bases. The germline V gene has CDR1 LNHDA and CDR2 SQIVND (reference sequence). This CDR3 spans 15 amino acids. The CDR3 sequence: CASGIVEGGGYEQYF. CDR3 nucleotide sequence: TGTGCCAGTGGTATCGTGGAAGGGGGAGGATACGAGCAGTACTTC.

The sample holds many counts of this clone. The J gene is TRBJ2-1, the V gene TRBV2, with 7 bases that match TRBD2. This CDR3 is built from 15 residues. The trim removed 3 bases at V and 5 bases at J, leaving 7 bases unmatched. The germline V gene encodes CDR1 SNHLY and CDR2 FYNNEI. The CDR3 DNA is TGTGCCAGCAGTGAGGGCGGGAGCCCACACAATGAGCAGTTCTTC. Amino acid sequence: CASSEGGSPHNEQFF.

This clone appeared many times. V and J are TRBV5-1 and TRBJ1-1; 8 bases map to TRBD1. This CDR3 comprises 14 residues. Looked up from germline, CDR1 is SGHRS and CDR2 is YFSETQ. V lost 2 bases, J lost 1 base, and 1 base stayed unmatched. The CDR3 protein is CASSFGQGNTEAFF. CDR3 in DNA: TGCGCCAGCAGCTTCGGACAGGGGAACACTGAAGCTTTCTTT.

This clone ranks as medium-sized. The chain couples TRBV20-1 to TRBJ2-2, with TRBD1 identical over 7 bases. CDR1 DFQATT and CDR2 SNEGSKA come from the germline V gene (reference sequence). V shed 6 bases, J shed 5 bases, and the junction held 9 bases outside the gene matches. The CDR3 is made up of 14 amino acids. DNA of the CDR3: TGCAGTGCCCCGGGACAGATAAATACCGGGGAGCTGTTTTTT. Protein: CSAPGQINTGELFF.

V is TRBV20-1 and J is TRBJ2-3, with 8 bases lining up with TRBD1. The CDR3 sequence is 17 residues long. Germline V gives CDR1 DFQATT, CDR2 SNEGSKA (reference sequence). Trimming cost V 3 bases and J 2 bases; bases outside gene matches: 13. The CDR3 loop reads CSAREAWDRSSTDTQYF. CDR3 DNA: TGCAGTGCTAGGGAGGCCTGGGACAGGTCGTCCACAGATACGCAGTATTTT.

There are many counts of this clone. This sequence joins TRBV4-1 and TRBJ2-1, with 7 bases matching TRBD2. V lost 0 bases and J lost 8; bases outside the gene matches: 13. This CDR3 comprises 17 residues. Per the germline V gene, CDR1 is MGHRA and CDR2 is YSYEKL. CDR3 nucleotides: TGCGCCAGCAGCCAAGAGTGGATTGAGGGAGGGCAGGATGAGCAGTTCTTC. It specifies CASSQEWIEGGQDEQFF.

The table lists this clone with many counts. The chain uses TRBV24-1 and TRBJ2-1; perhaps TRBD1 as D (5 bases). With 5 bases removed from V and 8 bases from J, the gap between germline ends came to 9 bases. This CDR3 spans 12 amino acids. Germline loops: CDR1 KGHDR, CDR2 SFDVKD. DNA for the CDR3: TGTGCCACCAGTGGTGACAGTGATGAGCAGTTCTTC. This encodes CATSGDSDEQFF.